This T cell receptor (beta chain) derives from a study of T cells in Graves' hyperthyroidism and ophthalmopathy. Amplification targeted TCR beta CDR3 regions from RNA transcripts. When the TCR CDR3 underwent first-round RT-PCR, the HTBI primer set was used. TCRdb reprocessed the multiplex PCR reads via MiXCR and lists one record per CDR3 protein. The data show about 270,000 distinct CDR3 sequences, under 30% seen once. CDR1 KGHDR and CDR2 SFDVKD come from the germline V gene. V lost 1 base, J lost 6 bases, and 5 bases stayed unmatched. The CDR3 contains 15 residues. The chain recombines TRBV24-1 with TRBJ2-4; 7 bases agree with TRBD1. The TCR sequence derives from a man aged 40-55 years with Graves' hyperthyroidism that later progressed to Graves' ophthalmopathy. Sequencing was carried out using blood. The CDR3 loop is CATSDFTRQGNIQYF. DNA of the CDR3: TGTGCCACCAGTGATTTCACGAGACAGGGAAACATTCAGTACTTC.